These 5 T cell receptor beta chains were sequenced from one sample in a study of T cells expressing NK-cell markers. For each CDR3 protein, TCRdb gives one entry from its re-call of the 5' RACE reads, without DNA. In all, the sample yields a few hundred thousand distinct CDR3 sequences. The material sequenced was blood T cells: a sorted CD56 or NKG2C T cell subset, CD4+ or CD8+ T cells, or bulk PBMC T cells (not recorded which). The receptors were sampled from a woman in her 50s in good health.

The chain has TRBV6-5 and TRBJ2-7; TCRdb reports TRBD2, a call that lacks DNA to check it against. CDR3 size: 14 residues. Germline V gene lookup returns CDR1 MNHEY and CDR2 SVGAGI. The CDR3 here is CASTGPLSSYEQYF.

This CDR3 reads CASSSRDGGRSTGNTIYF. The chain joins TRBV5-1 to TRBJ1-3; TCRdb indicates TRBD1, and absent DNA this call remains unverified. This CDR3 has 18 residues. Germline assignment: CDR1 SGHRS and CDR2 YFSETQ. Full variable domain (outside the CDR3, taken from reference TRBV5-1 and TRBJ1-3): KAGVTQTPRYLIKTRGQQVTLSCSPISGHRSVSWYQQTPGQGLQFLFEYFSETQRNKGNFPGRFSGRQFSNSRSEMNVSTLELGDSALYLCASSSRDGGRSTGNTIYFGEGSWLTVV.

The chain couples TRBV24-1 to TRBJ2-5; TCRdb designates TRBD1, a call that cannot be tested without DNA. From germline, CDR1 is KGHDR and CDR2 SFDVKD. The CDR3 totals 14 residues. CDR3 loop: CATSDSGVLETQYF.

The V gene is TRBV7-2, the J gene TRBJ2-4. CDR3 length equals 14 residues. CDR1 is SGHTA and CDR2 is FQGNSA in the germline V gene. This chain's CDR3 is CASSLAGAKNIQYF.

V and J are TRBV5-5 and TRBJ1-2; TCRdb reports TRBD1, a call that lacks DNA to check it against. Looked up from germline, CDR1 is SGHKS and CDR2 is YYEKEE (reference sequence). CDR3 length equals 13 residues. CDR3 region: CASSTGTTDGYTF. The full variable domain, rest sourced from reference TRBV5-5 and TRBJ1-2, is DAGVTQSPTHLIKTRGQQVTLRCSPISGHKSVSWYQQVLGQGPQFIFQYYEKEERGRGNFPDRFSARQFPNYSSELNVNALLLGDSALYLCASSTGTTDGYTFGSGTRLTVV.